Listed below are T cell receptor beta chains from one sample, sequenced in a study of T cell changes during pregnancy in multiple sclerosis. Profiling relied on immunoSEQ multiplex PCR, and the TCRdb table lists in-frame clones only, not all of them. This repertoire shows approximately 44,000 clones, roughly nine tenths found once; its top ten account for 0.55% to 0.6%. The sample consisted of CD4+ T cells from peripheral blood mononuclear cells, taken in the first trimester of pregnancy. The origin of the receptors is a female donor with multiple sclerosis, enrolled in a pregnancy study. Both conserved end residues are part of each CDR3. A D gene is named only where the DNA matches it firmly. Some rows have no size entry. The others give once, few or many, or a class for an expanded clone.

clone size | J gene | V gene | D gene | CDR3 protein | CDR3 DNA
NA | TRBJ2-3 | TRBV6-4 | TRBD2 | CASSALAGQTDTQYF | TGTGCCAGCAGCGCACTAGCGGGACAAACAGATACGCAGTATTTT
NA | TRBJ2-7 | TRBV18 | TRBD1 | CASSPGQVLTYEQYF | TGTGCCAGCTCACCAGGACAGGTTTTAACCTACGAGCAGTACTTC
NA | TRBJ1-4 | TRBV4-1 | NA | CASSQGGGWLRGDEKLFF | TGCGCCAGCAGCCAAGGCGGGGGATGGCTTAGGGGTGATGAAAAACTGTTTTTT
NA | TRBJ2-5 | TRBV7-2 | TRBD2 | CASSLGVGLAGRWETQYF | TGTGCCAGCAGCTTAGGGGTGGGACTAGCGGGAAGGTGGGAGACCCAGTACTTC
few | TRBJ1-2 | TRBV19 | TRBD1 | CASSVGGNGYTF | TGTGCCAGTAGTGTAGGGGGCAATGGCTACACCTTC
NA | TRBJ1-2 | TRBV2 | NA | CASRQGWNYGYTF | TGTGCCAGCAGGCAGGGGTGGAACTATGGCTACACCTTC
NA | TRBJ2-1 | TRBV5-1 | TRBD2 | CASSLAGGRGHEQFF | TGCGCCAGCAGCTTGGCCGGCGGGAGGGGCCATGAGCAGTTCTTC
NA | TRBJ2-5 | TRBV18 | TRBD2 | CASSLGLAETQYF | TGTGCCAGCTCACTTGGACTAGCGGAGACCCAGTACTTC
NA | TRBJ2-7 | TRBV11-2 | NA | CASSLGTGIYYEQYF | TGTGCCAGCAGCTTAGGGACTGGAATTTACTACGAGCAGTACTTC
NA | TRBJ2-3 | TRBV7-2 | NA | CASSLLSSSGGSTDTQYF | TGTGCCAGCAGCTTACTCTCCTCGAGCGGAGGGAGCACAGATACGCAGTATTTT
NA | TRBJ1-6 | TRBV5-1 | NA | CASSLAGVNSPLHF | TGCGCCAGCAGCTTGGCAGGTGTTAATTCACCCCTCCACTTT
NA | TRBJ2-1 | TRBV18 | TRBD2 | CASSPGLGNEQFF | TGTGCCAGCTCACCGGGACTAGGAAATGAGCAGTTCTTC
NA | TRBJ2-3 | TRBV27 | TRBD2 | CASSFSGRADTQYF | TGTGCCAGCAGTTTCAGCGGGAGGGCAGATACGCAGTATTTT
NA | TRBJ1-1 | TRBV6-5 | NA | CASSRDTEAFF | TGTGCCAGCAGTCGGGACACTGAAGCTTTCTTT
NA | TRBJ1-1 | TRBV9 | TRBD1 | CASSPRDRVFPEAFF | TGTGCCAGCAGCCCAAGGGACAGGGTCTTTCCCGAAGCTTTCTTT
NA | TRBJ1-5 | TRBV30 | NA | CAWSVAGNQPQHF | TGTGCCTGGAGTGTGGCAGGTAATCAGCCCCAGCATTTT
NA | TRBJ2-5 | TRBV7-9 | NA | CASSLTGPETQYF | TGTGCCAGCAGCTTAACAGGGCCAGAGACCCAGTACTTC
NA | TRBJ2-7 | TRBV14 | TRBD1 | CASSQGDRGEQYF | TGTGCCAGCAGCCAAGGAGACAGGGGTGAGCAGTACTTC
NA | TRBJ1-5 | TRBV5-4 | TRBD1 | CASSDGQDHSGPQHF | TGTGCCAGCAGCGACGGACAGGACCACAGTGGGCCCCAGCATTTT
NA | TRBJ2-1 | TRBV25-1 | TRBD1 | CASNKPGTGSNEQFF | TGTGCCAGCAACAAACCAGGGACAGGGAGTAATGAGCAGTTCTTC
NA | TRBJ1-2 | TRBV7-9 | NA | CASSSQNPYGYTF | TGTGCCAGCAGCTCCCAGAACCCCTATGGCTACACCTTC
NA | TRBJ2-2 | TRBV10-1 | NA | CASRADTSGELFF | TGCGCCAGCAGAGCCGACACTAGCGGGGAGCTGTTTTTT
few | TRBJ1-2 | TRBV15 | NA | CATSIPLGLTGNYGYTF | TGTGCCACCAGCATACCACTGGGACTTACCGGCAACTATGGCTACACCTTC
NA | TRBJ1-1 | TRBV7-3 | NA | CASSLAGGWDTEAFF | TGTGCCAGCAGCCTGGCGGGGGGCTGGGACACTGAAGCTTTCTTT
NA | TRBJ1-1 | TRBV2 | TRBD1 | CASRPGQARNTEAFF | TGTGCCAGCAGGCCCGGACAGGCGAGGAACACTGAAGCTTTCTTT
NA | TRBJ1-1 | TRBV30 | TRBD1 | CAWRAGQRNTEAFF | TGTGCCTGGAGGGCGGGACAGAGGAACACTGAAGCTTTCTTT
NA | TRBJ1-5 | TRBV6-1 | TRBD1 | CASTLDRFGQPQHF | TGTGCCAGCACCCTGGACAGGTTCGGTCAGCCCCAGCATTTT
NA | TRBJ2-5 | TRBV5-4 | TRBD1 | CASSFDRGGSTETQYF | TGTGCCAGCAGCTTCGACAGGGGGGGTTCCACGGAGACCCAGTACTTC
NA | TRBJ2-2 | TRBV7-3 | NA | CASSFDKRTGELFF | TGTGCCAGCAGCTTCGACAAGAGAACCGGGGAGCTGTTTTTT
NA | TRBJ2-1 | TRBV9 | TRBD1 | CASSPGTGDYNEQFF | TGTGCCAGCAGTCCCGGGACAGGGGACTACAATGAGCAGTTCTTC
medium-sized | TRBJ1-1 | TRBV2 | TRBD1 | CASSLRQGLSVTEAFF | TGTGCCAGCAGCCTCAGACAGGGCTTGAGTGTCACTGAAGCTTTCTTT
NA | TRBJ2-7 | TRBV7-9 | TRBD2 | CASSPDSGRSHSYEQYF | TGTGCCAGCAGCCCCGACAGCGGGAGGTCCCACTCCTACGAGCAGTACTTC
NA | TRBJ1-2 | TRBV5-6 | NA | CASSLTPYGYTF | TGTGCCAGCAGCTTAACACCGTATGGCTACACCTTC
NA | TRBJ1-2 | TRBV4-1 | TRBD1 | CASSQDMRQGLGGYTF | TGCGCCAGCAGCCAAGATATGAGACAGGGGTTAGGGGGCTACACCTTC
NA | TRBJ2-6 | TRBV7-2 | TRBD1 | CASSDPRDSSGANVLTF | TGTGCCAGCAGCGACCCCCGGGACAGCTCTGGGGCCAACGTCCTGACTTTC
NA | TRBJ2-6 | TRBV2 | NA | CASRDRRASGANVLTF | TGTGCCAGCAGAGACAGGAGAGCCTCTGGGGCCAACGTCCTGACTTTC
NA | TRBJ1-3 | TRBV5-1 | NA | CASSLRDTGNTIYF | TGCGCCAGCAGCCTCCGGGACACTGGAAACACCATATATTTT
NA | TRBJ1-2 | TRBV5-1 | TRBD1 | CASSSPGQGASYTF | TGCGCCAGCAGCTCGCCGGGACAGGGGGCGAGCTACACCTTC
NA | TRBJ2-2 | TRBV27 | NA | CASSVTQGSGELFF | TGTGCCAGCAGTGTAACCCAGGGATCCGGGGAGCTGTTTTTT